These T cell receptor beta chains were read from a single sample in a study of T cell responses to AZD1222 COVID-19 vaccine. TCRdb's table, derived via immunoSEQ multiplex PCR, lists solely in-frame clones and lacks some. The repertoire consists of 100,000 to 130,000 clones, with about 93% occurring once and the leading ten covering roughly a fifth. Sequenced material: peripheral blood, taken on day 0 of AZD1222 vaccination. These receptors were collected from an adult in good health. Both conserved end residues are part of each CDR3. Each record gives: V gene, D gene, clone size, J gene, CDR3 protein, CDR3 DNA. The D gene is left open where the match is weak. Clone size is given for some rows only: seen once, a few or many times, or a class if the clone is expanded.

v_gene: TRBV6-1; d_gene: TRBD1; abundance: -; j_gene: TRBJ1-6; CDR3aa: CASSEAAGGGSPLHF; CDR3nt: TGTGCCAGCAGTGAAGCCGCAGGGGGGGGTTCACCCCTCCACTTT
v_gene: TRBV5-1; d_gene: -; abundance: -; j_gene: TRBJ1-1; CDR3aa: CASSFNRVAHTEAFF; CDR3nt: TGCGCCAGCAGCTTCAACAGGGTGGCCCACACTGAAGCTTTCTTT
v_gene: TRBV12-2; d_gene: -; abundance: once; j_gene: TRBJ2-3; CDR3aa: CASRPRRGSTDTQYF; CDR3nt: TGTGCAAGTCGCCCCCGGCGGGGAAGCACAGATACGCAGTATTTT
v_gene: TRBV27; d_gene: TRBD1; abundance: -; j_gene: TRBJ1-1; CDR3aa: CASSSRTGSEAFF; CDR3nt: TGTGCCAGCAGTTCACGGACAGGTAGTGAAGCTTTCTTT
v_gene: TRBV4-3; d_gene: TRBD1; abundance: -; j_gene: TRBJ1-6; CDR3aa: CASSQPGQTHSPLHF; CDR3nt: TGCGCCAGCAGCCAACCGGGACAGACTCATTCACCCCTCCACTTT
v_gene: TRBV18; d_gene: TRBD1; abundance: -; j_gene: TRBJ1-6; CDR3aa: CASSETGTGGAPPLHF; CDR3nt: TGTGCCAGCTCAGAGACCGGGACAGGGGGCGCCCCACCCCTCCACTTT
v_gene: TRBV7-2; d_gene: -; abundance: -; j_gene: TRBJ1-6; CDR3aa: CASSFGGLGSSYNSPLHF; CDR3nt: TGTGCCAGCAGCTTCGGCGGACTCGGGAGCTCCTATAATTCACCCCTCCACTTT
v_gene: TRBV5-4; d_gene: -; abundance: -; j_gene: TRBJ2-7; CDR3aa: CASSLRGKQYF; CDR3nt: TGTGCCAGCAGCTTGAGGGGTAAGCAGTACTTC
v_gene: TRBV5-1; d_gene: -; abundance: -; j_gene: TRBJ2-7; CDR3aa: CASSPGTVSYEQYF; CDR3nt: TGCGCCAGCAGCCCAGGGACCGTGAGCTACGAGCAGTACTTC
v_gene: TRBV6-2/TRBV6-3; d_gene: -; abundance: once; j_gene: TRBJ1-5; CDR3aa: CASSSSGTQHF; CDR3nt: TGTGCCAGCAGTTCCTCAGGAACCCAGCATTTT
v_gene: TRBV23-1; d_gene: TRBD1; abundance: -; j_gene: TRBJ1-2; CDR3aa: CASSHSQPGQGAEGYTF; CDR3nt: TGCGCCAGCAGTCACTCCCAACCGGGACAGGGGGCTGAAGGCTACACCTTC
v_gene: TRBV3-1/TRBV3-2; d_gene: TRBD2; abundance: -; j_gene: TRBJ2-5; CDR3aa: CASSQEIGTSGGIGSRETQYF; CDR3nt: TGTGCCAGCAGCCAAGAAATCGGGACTAGCGGGGGGATTGGGAGTCGAGAGACCCAGTACTTC
v_gene: TRBV19; d_gene: -; abundance: -; j_gene: TRBJ1-5; CDR3aa: CAAAGAESQPQHF; CDR3nt: TGTGCCGCGGCAGGGGCGGAAAGTCAGCCCCAGCATTTT
v_gene: TRBV13; d_gene: TRBD2; abundance: -; j_gene: TRBJ2-2; CDR3aa: CASSFTYGAGENTGELFF; CDR3nt: TGTGCCAGCAGCTTTACCTACGGAGCGGGGGAAAACACCGGGGAGCTGTTTTTT
v_gene: TRBV19; d_gene: TRBD1; abundance: once; j_gene: TRBJ2-1; CDR3aa: CATGQGVRSEQFF; CDR3nt: TGTGCCACTGGACAGGGGGTCCGGAGTGAGCAGTTCTTC
v_gene: TRBV6-5; d_gene: -; abundance: -; j_gene: TRBJ2-4; CDR3aa: CASTRTRQAKNIQYF; CDR3nt: TGTGCCAGCACACGGACTCGGCAAGCCAAAAACATTCAGTACTTC
v_gene: TRBV5-6; d_gene: TRBD2; abundance: -; j_gene: TRBJ2-7; CDR3aa: CASSSGTSIWHEQYF; CDR3nt: TGTGCCAGCAGCTCCGGGACTAGCATATGGCACGAGCAGTACTTC
v_gene: TRBV18; d_gene: TRBD1; abundance: -; j_gene: TRBJ1-2; CDR3aa: CASSRPTEGAEGYTF; CDR3nt: TGTGCCAGCTCACGCCCAACTGAGGGGGCGGAAGGCTACACCTTC
v_gene: TRBV6-2/TRBV6-3; d_gene: -; abundance: -; j_gene: TRBJ2-1; CDR3aa: CASSGESRRNEQFF; CDR3nt: TGTGCCAGCAGTGGGGAGTCCCGACGGAATGAGCAGTTCTTC